A single sample gave rise to the 6 T cell receptor beta chains below, sequenced in a study of blood T cell repertoires in COVID-19. Profiled with immunoSEQ multiplex PCR; TCRdb holds only in-frame clones, not every one. The sample lists 50,000 to 70,000 clones; 79% were seen once. The sample was peripheral blood. Source of these receptors: a man between 60 and 70 years old with acute or convalescent COVID-19.

V is TRBV27 and J is TRBJ2-4, with a tentative D call TRBD1 (6 bases). V was cut by 0 bases and J by 6 bases, with 15 bases left in between. CDR1 and CDR2 from the germline V gene are MNHEY and SMNVEV (reference sequence). CDR3 length: 16 residues. The chain's CDR3 is CASSLSVRGPGNIQYF. The CDR3 bases are TGTGCCAGCAGTTTATCTGTCAGGGGACCAGGAAACATTCAGTACTTC.

J is TRBJ2-6 and V is TRBV15, with 10 bases fitting TRBD1. The CDR3 has 17 residues. The V segment lost 1 base and the J segment 4 bases; nucleotides outside the gene matches: 4. Germline V lookup: CDR1 LNHNV, CDR2 YYDKDF (reference sequence). CDR3 bases: TGTGCCACCAGCAGAGTGGGACAGGGGCCCGGGGCCAACGTCCTGACTTTC. Protein product: CATSRVGQGPGANVLTF. Filled out from reference TRBV15 and TRBJ2-6, the complete variable domain reads DAMVIQNPRYQVTQFGKPVTLSCSQTLNHNVMYWYQQKSSQAPKLLFHYYDKDFNNEADTPDNFQSRRPNTSFCFLDIRSPGLGDTAMYLCATSRVGQGPGANVLTFGAGSRLTVL.

A single count supports this clone. The rearrangement links TRBV4-2 to TRBJ1-4; the D gene is possibly TRBD1 (5 bases). V was clipped by 1 base and J by 7 bases, with 16 bases between them. The CDR3 runs to 16 residues. Germline V gene data show CDR1 as LGHNA and CDR2 as YNFKEQ. The CDR3 region has the DNA TGTGCCAGCAGCCAAGGAGGTCAGGGATGGGGTGAAAAACTGTTTTTT. Its protein is CASSQGGQGWGEKLFF.

This sequence joins TRBV5-1 and TRBJ2-2, with TRBD1 matching 7 bases. The germline gives CDR1 SGHRS, CDR2 YFSETQ. The CDR3 extends over 15 amino acids. V lost 2 bases to trimming and J lost 5 bases; unmatched junction nucleotides: 6. In DNA form, the CDR3 reads TGCGCCAGCAGCTTCGGAGACAGGGAGACCGGGGAGCTGTTTTTT. Its protein is CASSFGDRETGELFF. Looking up the rest from reference TRBV5-1 and TRBJ2-2 gives the full variable domain: KAGVTQTPRYLIKTRGQQVTLSCSPISGHRSVSWYQQTPGQGLQFLFEYFSETQRNKGNFPGRFSGRQFSNSRSEMNVSTLELGDSALYLCASSFGDRETGELFFGEGSRLTVL.

Here the CDR3 reads CASSPSERETQYF. In DNA form, the CDR3 reads TGTGCCAGCAGCCCCAGCGAACGGGAGACCCAGTACTTC. The chain combines TRBV11-2 with TRBJ2-5; the D is unclear. The CDR3 has 13 residues. V was cut by 5 bases and J by 5 bases, with 12 bases left in between. Germline CDR1 SGHAT, CDR2 FQNNGV.

V and J are TRBV11-3 and TRBJ2-1; D remains ambiguous. V gave up 5 bases and J gave up 6 bases, with 11 bases separating them. Per germline, CDR1 SGHNT and CDR2 YENEEA. This CDR3 spans 13 amino acids. CDR3 sequence reads: CASSTDLSNEQFF. CDR3 coding DNA: TGTGCCAGCAGCACAGATCTCTCCAATGAGCAGTTCTTC.